The 5 T cell receptor beta chains in this list originate from one sample, sequenced in a study of CD8+CD57+ T cells in acquired aplastic anemia. In patients chosen for sequencing, flow cytometry had shown CD8+CD57+ cell expansion. Genomic DNA, the template, was used for profiling of the TCR beta VDJ and CDR3. TCRdb itself ran the reads through MiXCR, one entry per CDR3 protein. The data show 450,000 to 600,000 distinct CDR3 sequences, with approximately 33% seen just once and 0.82% held by the top ten. Sequencing was performed on sorted CD4+, CD8+, or CD8+CD57+ T cells (not recorded which) from PBMCs. The receptors were gathered from a human donor with aplastic anemia.

This clonotype was detected ten times or more. CDR3 amino acids: CASSAGQVRGDTQYF. CDR3 nucleotides: TGTGCCAGCAGCGCGGGACAGGTGAGGGGAGATACGCAGTATTTT. This rearrangement joins TRBV7-6 to TRBJ2-3, with 8 bases identical to TRBD1. Germline V gene sequence: CDR1 SGHVS, CDR2 FNYEAQ. Unmatched junction bases numbered 9, after V lost 5 bases and J lost 5 bases. This CDR3 comprises 15 residues.

This clonotype was counted ten times or more. This rearrangement joins TRBV11-1 to TRBJ2-3, with D possibly matching TRBD1 (5 bases). The CDR3 is 15 amino acids. V dropped 7 bases and J dropped 1 base, with 15 bases sitting between them. From germline, CDR1 is SGHAT and CDR2 FQDESV (reference sequence). The CDR3 sequence is CASNLIGVGTDTQYF. CDR3 coding DNA: TGTGCCAGCAACTTGATAGGGGTAGGCACAGATACGCAGTATTTT.

This clonotype was observed at least ten times. The V call is TRBV7-9, the J call TRBJ1-2, with a tentative D call TRBD1 (6 bases). This CDR3 comprises 13 residues. The germline V gene has CDR1 SEHNR and CDR2 FQNEAQ (reference sequence). Between the trimmed V and J ends, which lost 3 bases and 3 bases, there was a span of 8 bases. CDR3 residues: CASSFSGDYGYTF. Here the CDR3 DNA reads TGTGCCAGCAGCTTTTCAGGGGACTATGGCTACACCTTC.

This clonotype was detected ten times or more. The chain uses TRBV29-1 and TRBJ1-5; no definite D call. With 6 bases removed from V and 0 bases from J, the gap between germline ends came to 9 bases. The CDR3 length is 13 residues. CDR1 SQVTM and CDR2 ANQGSEA come from the germline V gene. CDR3 amino acids: CSVAVNSNQPQHF. The DNA for the CDR3 is TGCAGCGTCGCCGTGAATAGCAATCAGCCCCAGCATTTT.

This clonotype was seen only a few times. The genes are TRBV7-6 and TRBJ2-5; the match to TRBD2 covers 7 bases. There are 15 residues in the CDR3. Germline V lookup: CDR1 SGHVS, CDR2 FNYEAQ. V gave up 0 bases and J gave up 5 bases; unmatched junction bases: 6. In nucleotides, the CDR3 is TGTGCCAGCAGCTTAGCAAGCGGGGCCCCGGAGACCCAGTACTTC. Its protein is CASSLASGAPETQYF.